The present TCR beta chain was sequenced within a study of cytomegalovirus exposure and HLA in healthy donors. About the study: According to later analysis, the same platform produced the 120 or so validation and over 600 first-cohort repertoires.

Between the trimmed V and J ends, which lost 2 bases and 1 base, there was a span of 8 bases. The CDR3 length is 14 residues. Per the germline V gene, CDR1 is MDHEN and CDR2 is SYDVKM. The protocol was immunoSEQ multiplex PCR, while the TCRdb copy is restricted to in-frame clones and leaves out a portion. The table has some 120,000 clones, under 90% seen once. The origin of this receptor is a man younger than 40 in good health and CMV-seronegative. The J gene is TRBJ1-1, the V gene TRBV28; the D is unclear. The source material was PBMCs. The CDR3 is CASSLVSENTEAFF. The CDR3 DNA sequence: TGTGCCAGCAGTTTAGTAAGCGAGAACACTGAAGCTTTCTTT. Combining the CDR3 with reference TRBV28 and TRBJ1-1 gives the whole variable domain DVKVTQSSRYLVKRTGEKVFLECVQDMDHENMFWYRQDPGLGLRLIYFSYDVKMKEKGDIPEGYSVSREKKERFSLILESASTNQTSMYLCASSLVSENTEAFFGQGTRLTVV.